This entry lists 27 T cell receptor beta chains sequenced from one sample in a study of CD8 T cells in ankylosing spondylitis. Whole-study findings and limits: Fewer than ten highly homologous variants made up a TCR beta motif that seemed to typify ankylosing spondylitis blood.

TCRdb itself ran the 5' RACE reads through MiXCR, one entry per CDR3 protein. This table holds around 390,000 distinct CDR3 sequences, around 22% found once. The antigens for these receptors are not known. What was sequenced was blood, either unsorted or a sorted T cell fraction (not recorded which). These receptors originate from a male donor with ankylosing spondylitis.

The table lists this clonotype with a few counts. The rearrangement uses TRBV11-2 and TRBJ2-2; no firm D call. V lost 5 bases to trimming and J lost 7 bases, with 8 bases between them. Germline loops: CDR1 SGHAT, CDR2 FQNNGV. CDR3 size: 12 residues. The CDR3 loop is CASSIRHGELFF. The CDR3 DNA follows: TGTGCCAGCAGCATACGTCACGGGGAGCTGTTTTTT. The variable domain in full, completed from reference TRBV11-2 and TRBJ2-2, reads EAGVAQSPRYKIIEKRQSVAFWCNPISGHATLYWYQQILGQGPKLLIQFQNNGVVDDSQLPKDRFSAERLKGVDSTLKIQPAKLEDSAVYLCASSIRHGELFFGEGSRLTVL.

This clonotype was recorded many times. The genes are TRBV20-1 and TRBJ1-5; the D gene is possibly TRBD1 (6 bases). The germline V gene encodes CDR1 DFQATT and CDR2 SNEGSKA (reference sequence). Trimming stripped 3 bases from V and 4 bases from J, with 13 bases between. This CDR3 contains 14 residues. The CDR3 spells CSASLGRGNQPQHF. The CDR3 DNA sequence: TGCAGTGCTAGTCTTGGCAGGGGTAATCAGCCCCAGCATTTT.

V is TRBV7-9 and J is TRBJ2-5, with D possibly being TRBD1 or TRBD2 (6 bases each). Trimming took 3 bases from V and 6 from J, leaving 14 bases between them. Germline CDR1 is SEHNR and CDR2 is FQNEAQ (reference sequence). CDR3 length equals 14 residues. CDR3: CASSFLGRGQTQYF. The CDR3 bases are TGTGCCAGCAGCTTCCTGGGACGGGGGCAGACCCAGTACTTC.

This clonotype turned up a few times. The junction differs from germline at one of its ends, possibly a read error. CDR3 bases: TGCGCCAGCAGCTCGCGACCGGGACAGGGAGAGGATGGGAGCTTT. Amino acid sequence: CASSSRPGQGEDGSF. J is TRBJ2-3 and V is TRBV5-1; 9 bases fit TRBD1. Germline CDR1 reads SGHRS; CDR2 reads YFSETQ. CDR3 length: 15 amino acids.

The CDR3 bases are TGCGCCAGCAGCTTGGGCTATTGGACTACCGCCTACGAGCAGTACTTC. This translates into CASSLGYWTTAYEQYF. The chain recombines TRBV5-1 with TRBJ2-7, with D perhaps matching TRBD2 (6 bases). V lost 0 bases and J lost 2, with 15 bases in between. The germline gives CDR1 SGHRS, CDR2 YFSETQ. There are 16 residues in the CDR3.

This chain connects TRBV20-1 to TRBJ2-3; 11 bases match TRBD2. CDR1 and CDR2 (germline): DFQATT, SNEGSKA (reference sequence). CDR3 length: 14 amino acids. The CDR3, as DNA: TGCAGCGCCCCGACTAGCGGGGCCTGGGATACGCAGTATTTT. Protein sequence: CSAPTSGAWDTQYF.

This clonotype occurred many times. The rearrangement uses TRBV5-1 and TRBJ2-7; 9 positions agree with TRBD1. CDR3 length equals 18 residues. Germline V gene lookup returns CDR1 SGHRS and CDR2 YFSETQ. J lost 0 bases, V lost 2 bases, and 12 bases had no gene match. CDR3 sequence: CASSFRDRVLLSSYEQYF. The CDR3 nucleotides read TGCGCCAGCAGCTTCCGGGACAGGGTTCTCCTAAGCTCCTACGAGCAGTACTTC.

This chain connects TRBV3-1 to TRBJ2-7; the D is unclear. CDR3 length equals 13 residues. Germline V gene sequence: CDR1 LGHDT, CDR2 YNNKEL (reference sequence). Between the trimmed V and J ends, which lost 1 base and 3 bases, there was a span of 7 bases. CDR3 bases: TGTGCCAGCAGCCAAGGGGTCCGCTACGAGCAGTACTTC. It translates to CASSQGVRYEQYF.

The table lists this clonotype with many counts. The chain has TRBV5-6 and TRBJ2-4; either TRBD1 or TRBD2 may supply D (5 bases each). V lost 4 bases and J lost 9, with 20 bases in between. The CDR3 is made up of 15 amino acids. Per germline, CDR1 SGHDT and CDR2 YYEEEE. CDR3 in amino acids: CASSPADTPSGIQYF. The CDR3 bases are TGTGCCAGCAGCCCAGCGGACACTCCTTCTGGCATTCAGTACTTC.

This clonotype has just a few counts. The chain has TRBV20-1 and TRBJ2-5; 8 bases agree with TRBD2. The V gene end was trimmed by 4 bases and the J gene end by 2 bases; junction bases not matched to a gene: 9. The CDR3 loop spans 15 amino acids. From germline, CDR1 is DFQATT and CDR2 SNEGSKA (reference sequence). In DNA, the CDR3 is TGCAGTGCTATGCCCGGGACTAGACCGCAAGAGACCCAGTACTTC. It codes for CSAMPGTRPQETQYF.

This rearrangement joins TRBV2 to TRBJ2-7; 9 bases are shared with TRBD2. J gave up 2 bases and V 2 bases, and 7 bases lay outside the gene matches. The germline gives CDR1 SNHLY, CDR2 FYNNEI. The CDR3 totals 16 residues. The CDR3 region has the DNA TGTGCCAGCAGTGAATTGGGGCTAGCGGGAACCTACGAGCAGTACTTC. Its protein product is CASSELGLAGTYEQYF.

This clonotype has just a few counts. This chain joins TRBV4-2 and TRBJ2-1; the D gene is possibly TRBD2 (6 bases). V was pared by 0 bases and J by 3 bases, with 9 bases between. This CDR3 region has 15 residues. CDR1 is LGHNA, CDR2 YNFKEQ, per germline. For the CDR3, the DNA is TGTGCCAGCAGCCAAGAAGGGACTGACTACAATGAGCAGTTCTTC. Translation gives CASSQEGTDYNEQFF.

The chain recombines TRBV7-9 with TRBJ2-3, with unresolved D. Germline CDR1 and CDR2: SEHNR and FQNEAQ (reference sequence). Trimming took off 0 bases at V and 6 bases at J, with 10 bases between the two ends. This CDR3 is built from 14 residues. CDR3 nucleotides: TGTGCCAGCAGCTTAGCGATAGTCGCGGATACGCAGTATTTT. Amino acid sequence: CASSLAIVADTQYF.

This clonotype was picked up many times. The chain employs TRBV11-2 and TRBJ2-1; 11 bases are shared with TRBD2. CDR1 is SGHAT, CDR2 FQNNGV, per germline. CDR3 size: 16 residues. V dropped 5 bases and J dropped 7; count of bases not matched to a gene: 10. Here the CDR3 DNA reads TGTGCCAGCAGCCAGTTTGGGACTAGCGGCCCAAATGAGCAGTTCTTC. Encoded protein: CASSQFGTSGPNEQFF.

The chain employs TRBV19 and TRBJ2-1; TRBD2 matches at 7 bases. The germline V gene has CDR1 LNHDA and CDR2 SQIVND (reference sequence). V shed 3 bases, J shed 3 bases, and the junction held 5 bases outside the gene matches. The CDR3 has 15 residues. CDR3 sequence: CASSMGGTNYNEQFF. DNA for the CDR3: TGTGCCAGTAGTATGGGTGGGACTAACTACAATGAGCAGTTCTTC. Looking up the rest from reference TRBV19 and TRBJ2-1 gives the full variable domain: DGGITQSPKYLFRKEGQNVTLSCEQNLNHDAMYWYRQDPGQGLRLIYYSQIVNDFQKGDIAEGYSVSREKKESFPLTVTSAQKNPTAFYLCASSMGGTNYNEQFFGPGTRLTVL.

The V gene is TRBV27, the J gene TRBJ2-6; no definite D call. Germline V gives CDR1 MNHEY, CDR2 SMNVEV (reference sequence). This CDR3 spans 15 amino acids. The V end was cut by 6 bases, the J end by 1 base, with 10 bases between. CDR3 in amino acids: CASRTYRSGANVLTF. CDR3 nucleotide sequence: TGTGCCAGCAGAACCTACAGATCTGGGGCCAACGTCCTGACTTTC.

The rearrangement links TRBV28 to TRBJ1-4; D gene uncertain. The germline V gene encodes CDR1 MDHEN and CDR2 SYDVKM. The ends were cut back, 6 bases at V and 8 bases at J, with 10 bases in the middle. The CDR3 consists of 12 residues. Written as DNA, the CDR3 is TGTGCCAGCAGCAACCCATACGAAAAACTGTTTTTT. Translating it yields CASSNPYEKLFF. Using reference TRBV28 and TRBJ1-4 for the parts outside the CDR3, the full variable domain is DVKVTQSSRYLVKRTGEKVFLECVQDMDHENMFWYRQDPGLGLRLIYFSYDVKMKEKGDIPEGYSVSREKKERFSLILESASTNQTSMYLCASSNPYEKLFFGSGTQLSVL.

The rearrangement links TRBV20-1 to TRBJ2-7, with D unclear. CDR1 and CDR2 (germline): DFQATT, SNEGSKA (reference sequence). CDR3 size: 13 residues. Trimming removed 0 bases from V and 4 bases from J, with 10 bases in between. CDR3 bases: TGCAGTGCTAGAGATCCGGGTCGGTACGAGCAGTACTTC. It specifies CSARDPGRYEQYF.

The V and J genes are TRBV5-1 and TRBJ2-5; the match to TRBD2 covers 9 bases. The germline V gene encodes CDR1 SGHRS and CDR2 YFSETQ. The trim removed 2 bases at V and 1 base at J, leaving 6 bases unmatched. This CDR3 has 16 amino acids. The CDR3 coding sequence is TGCGCCAGCAGCTTAGAGGCTAGCGGGATCCAAGAGACCCAGTACTTC. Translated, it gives CASSLEASGIQETQYF. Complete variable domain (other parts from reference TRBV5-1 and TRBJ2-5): KAGVTQTPRYLIKTRGQQVTLSCSPISGHRSVSWYQQTPGQGLQFLFEYFSETQRNKGNFPGRFSGRQFSNSRSEMNVSTLELGDSALYLCASSLEASGIQETQYFGPGTRLLVL.

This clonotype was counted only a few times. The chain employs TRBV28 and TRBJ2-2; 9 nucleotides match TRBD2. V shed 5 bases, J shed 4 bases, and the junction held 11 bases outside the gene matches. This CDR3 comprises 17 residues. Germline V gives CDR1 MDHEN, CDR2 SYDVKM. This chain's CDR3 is CASSPPGLAGRTGELFF. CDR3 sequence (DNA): TGTGCCAGCAGTCCACCCGGGCTAGCGGGACGCACCGGGGAGCTGTTTTTT. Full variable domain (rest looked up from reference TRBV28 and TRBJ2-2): DVKVTQSSRYLVKRTGEKVFLECVQDMDHENMFWYRQDPGLGLRLIYFSYDVKMKEKGDIPEGYSVSREKKERFSLILESASTNQTSMYLCASSPPGLAGRTGELFFGEGSRLTVL.

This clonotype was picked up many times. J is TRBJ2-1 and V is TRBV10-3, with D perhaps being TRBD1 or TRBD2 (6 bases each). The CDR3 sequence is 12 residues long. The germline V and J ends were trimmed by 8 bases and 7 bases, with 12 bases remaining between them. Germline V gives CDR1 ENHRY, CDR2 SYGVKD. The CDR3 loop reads CAIGRRGNEQFF. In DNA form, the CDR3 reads TGTGCCATCGGAAGGAGGGGGAATGAGCAGTTCTTC.

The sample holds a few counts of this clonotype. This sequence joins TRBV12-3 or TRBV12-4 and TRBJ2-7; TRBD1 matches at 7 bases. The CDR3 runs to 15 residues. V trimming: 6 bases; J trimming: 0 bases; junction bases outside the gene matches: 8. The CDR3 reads CASSLGGTASYEQYF. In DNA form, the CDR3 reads TGTGCCAGCAGCCTGGGTGGGACAGCCTCCTACGAGCAGTACTTC.

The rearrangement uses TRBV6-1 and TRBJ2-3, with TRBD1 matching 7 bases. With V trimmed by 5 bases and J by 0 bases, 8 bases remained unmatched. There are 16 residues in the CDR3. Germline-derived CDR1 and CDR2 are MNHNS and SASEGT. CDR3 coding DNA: TGTGCCAGCAGTAAGAAGGGGGCGGCCAGCACAGATACGCAGTATTTT. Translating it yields CASSKKGAASTDTQYF.

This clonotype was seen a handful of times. The CDR3 DNA follows: TGTGCCACCAGCAGAGGCATGGCAGCAGAACTCTATGGCTACACCTTC. The encoded protein is CATSRGMAAELYGYTF. The rearrangement links TRBV15 to TRBJ1-2, with D unresolved. V gave up 1 base and J gave up 4 bases, with 16 bases separating them. Germline-derived CDR1 and CDR2 are LNHNV and YYDKDF (reference sequence). The CDR3 runs to 16 residues.

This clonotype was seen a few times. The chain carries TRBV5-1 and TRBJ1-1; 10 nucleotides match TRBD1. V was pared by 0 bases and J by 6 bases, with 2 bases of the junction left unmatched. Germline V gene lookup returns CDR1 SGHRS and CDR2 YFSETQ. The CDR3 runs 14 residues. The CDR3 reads CASSLGQGAPEAFF. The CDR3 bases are TGCGCCAGCAGCTTGGGACAGGGGGCCCCTGAAGCTTTCTTT. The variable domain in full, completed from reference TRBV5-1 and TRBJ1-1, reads KAGVTQTPRYLIKTRGQQVTLSCSPISGHRSVSWYQQTPGQGLQFLFEYFSETQRNKGNFPGRFSGRQFSNSRSEMNVSTLELGDSALYLCASSLGQGAPEAFFGQGTRLTVV.

CDR3 region: CASSPWGGAYQFF. DNA of the CDR3: TGTGCCAGCAGCCCTTGGGGGGGGGCCTACCAGTTCTTC. The chain employs TRBV5-6 and TRBJ2-1, with D tentatively TRBD2 (7 bases). The CDR3 totals 13 residues. The germline CDR1 and CDR2 sequences are SGHDT and YYEEEE. The V and J ends lost 4 bases and 13 bases respectively, with 18 bases between them.

The CDR3 region is CASSFALWGEQFF. CDR3 nucleotide sequence: TGTGCCAGCAGCTTCGCCCTTTGGGGTGAGCAGTTCTTC. The chain uses TRBV7-3 and TRBJ2-1; D is ambiguous. This CDR3 region has 13 residues. Trimming took off 3 bases at V and 9 bases at J, with 12 bases between the two ends. Germline-derived CDR1 and CDR2 are SGHTA and FQGTGA.